These 10 T cell receptor beta chains share one sample of origin, sequenced in a study of blood T cell repertoires in COVID-19 (dated by TCRdb to about 2020). Receptors were amplified or captured by the immunoSEQ multiplex PCR assay. TCRdb retrieved this table from immuneACCESS and kept in-frame rearrangements only. Not all clones are present; in checked studies, unresolved V genes account for under half, and no reason is known for the remainder. This sample gives about 40,000 clones in total; 86% of them show up just once. The ten largest clonotypes hold approximately 20% of the sample. What was sequenced was peripheral blood. These receptors all stem from a man aged 50 to 60 in a cohort sampled during active COVID-19.

The rearrangement links TRBV19 to TRBJ1-2; TRBD1 matches at 7 bases. The ends lost 5 bases at V and 0 bases at J; junction bases unmatched: 6. Per germline, CDR1 LNHDA and CDR2 SQIVND (reference sequence). The CDR3 spans 15 residues. The CDR3 is CASSPLDRTNYGYTF. In DNA form, the CDR3 reads TGTGCCAGTAGTCCCCTGGACAGGACTAACTATGGCTACACCTTC.

The chain links TRBV14 to TRBJ1-1; D unresolved. This CDR3 is 11 amino acids long. Per the germline V gene, CDR1 is SGHDN and CDR2 is FVKESK. V lost 6 bases to trimming and J lost 8 bases, with 10 bases between them. The CDR3 is CASSPGQEAFF. CDR3 coding DNA: TGTGCCAGCAGTCCTGGCCAGGAAGCTTTCTTT.

This chain uses TRBV6-4 with TRBJ2-3; the match to TRBD2 covers 7 bases. Germline trimming cut 0 bases from V and 1 base from J; bases unmatched to any gene: 4. Germline values: CDR1 MRHNA, CDR2 SNTAGT. CDR3 length equals 16 residues. DNA of the CDR3: TGTGCCAGCAGTGACTCGGGGGGGAGTGGCACAGATACGCAGTATTTT. Translated, it gives CASSDSGGSGTDTQYF.

This clone appeared once. This chain joins TRBV7-9 and TRBJ1-2; D gene unclear. Germline CDR1 reads SEHNR; CDR2 reads FQNEAQ (reference sequence). V was shortened by 5 bases and J by 2 bases, with 18 bases between the two germline ends. This CDR3 comprises 16 residues. The CDR3 coding sequence is TGTGCCAGCAGCCGTCCTACTGCAGTGAGGAACTATGGCTACACCTTC. Its protein product is CASSRPTAVRNYGYTF. Filled out from reference TRBV7-9 and TRBJ1-2, the complete variable domain reads DTGVSQNPRHKITKRGQNVTFRCDPISEHNRLYWYRQTLGQGPEFLTYFQNEAQLEKSRLLSDRFSAERPKGSFSTLEIQRTEQGDSAMYLCASSRPTAVRNYGYTFGSGTRLTVV.

The chain has TRBV19 and TRBJ1-1, with 8 bases aligning to TRBD1. The CDR3 is 13 amino acids. J was trimmed by 5 bases and V by 9 bases; bases with no gene match: 8. The germline V gene encodes CDR1 LNHDA and CDR2 SQIVND (reference sequence). The CDR3 bases are TGTGCCAGCAGGACAGGGCCGGTGACTGAAGCTTTCTTT. It codes for CASRTGPVTEAFF. Variable domain in full (rest from reference TRBV19 and TRBJ1-1): DGGITQSPKYLFRKEGQNVTLSCEQNLNHDAMYWYRQDPGQGLRLIYYSQIVNDFQKGDIAEGYSVSREKKESFPLTVTSAQKNPTAFYLCASRTGPVTEAFFGQGTRLTVV.

The rearrangement links TRBV2 to TRBJ2-6; no clear D gene. Trimming took off 8 bases at V and 0 bases at J, with 2 bases between the two ends. This CDR3 contains 12 residues. Per germline, CDR1 SNHLY and CDR2 FYNNEI. Here the CDR3 reads CASHSGANVLTF. The CDR3 bases are TGTGCCAGCCACTCTGGGGCCAACGTCCTGACTTTC.

The V call is TRBV5-1, the J call TRBJ2-5, with D possibly being TRBD1 (6 bases). The germline V and J ends were trimmed by 0 bases and 5 bases, with 20 bases remaining between them. Germline assignment: CDR1 SGHRS and CDR2 YFSETQ. CDR3 length: 17 residues. The CDR3: CASSLGRAGEFSETQYF. As DNA, the CDR3 is TGCGCCAGCAGCTTGGGTCGGGCAGGGGAGTTTTCGGAGACCCAGTACTTC.

V and J are TRBV5-1 and TRBJ2-2; 7 nucleotides agree with TRBD2. With 4 bases clipped from V and 7 bases from J, the junction kept 7 bases outside the gene matches. The CDR3 extends over 14 amino acids. CDR1 and CDR2 (germline): SGHRS, YFSETQ. CDR3 DNA sequence: TGCGCCAGCAGCCTCCGGACTAGGAGCGGGGAGCTGTTTTTT. This translates into CASSLRTRSGELFF.

V usage is TRBV27 and J usage is TRBJ1-1; the D gene is possibly TRBD1 (6 bases). Looked up from germline, CDR1 is MNHEY and CDR2 is SMNVEV (reference sequence). The CDR3 extends over 15 amino acids. V dropped 3 bases and J dropped 5 bases, with 16 bases sitting between them. CDR3 loop: CASSFLRGSRTEAFF. The CDR3 DNA is TGTGCCAGCAGTTTCCTCAGGGGTAGTAGGACTGAAGCTTTCTTT.

The CDR3 is CASSITSPNEQFF. CDR3 nucleotide sequence: TGTGCCAGCAGCATTACTAGTCCCAATGAGCAGTTCTTC. The genes are TRBV9 and TRBJ2-1; maybe TRBD2 (5 bases). V lost 4 bases to trimming and J lost 6 bases, with 11 bases between them. There are 13 residues in the CDR3. The V gene's germline CDR1 is SGDLS and CDR2 YYNGEE.